This is a list of T cell receptor beta chains from one sample in a study of STAT3 mutations in large granular lymphocyte leukemia. Only in-frame clones appear in the TCRdb table, and some are missing; sequencing was by immunoSEQ multiplex PCR. The sample includes around 3,100 clones, around two thirds of them seen just once. The sequenced material came from peripheral blood mononuclear cells. The receptors shown here come from a woman between 40 and 50 years old with T-cell large granular lymphocyte leukemia. Some clones in this sample may be carry-over from other donors' samples. The CDR3 runs from the conserved cysteine through the conserved F or W. D genes are given only for firm matches. Clone size, where shown, is once, few, many, or a class for clones that have expanded.

d_call j_call clone_size v_call cdr3_nt cdr3_aa
- TRBJ1-2 - TRBV5-1 TGCGCCAGCAGCCCGACCGGGGCTCATGGCTACACCTTC CASSPTGAHGYTF
- TRBJ1-3 few TRBV7-9 TGTGCCAGCAGCCGATGGACCTACTCTGGAAACACCATATATTTT CASSRWTYSGNTIYF
- TRBJ2-7 - TRBV27 TGTGCCAGCAGTTTAATAGGGGACGGGACCTACGAGCAGTACTTC CASSLIGDGTYEQYF
- TRBJ1-6 - TRBV4-2 TGTGCCAGCAGCCAAGGTTCACCCCTCCACTTT CASSQGSPLHF
TRBD1 TRBJ1-2 few TRBV7-3 TGTGCCAGCAGCTCCGAGCCGGGACAGCTCACTTATGGCTACACCTTC CASSSEPGQLTYGYTF
TRBD1 TRBJ2-7 few TRBV5-8 TGTGCCAGCAGCTCCGACAGGGGCCGATCGGGCGAGCAGTACTTC CASSSDRGRSGEQYF
- TRBJ2-7 - TRBV29-1 TGCAGCGTTGGCAAACCCGAAACTAGTCGCGAGCAGTACTTC CSVGKPETSREQYF
- TRBJ2-7 - TRBV10-3 TGTGCCATCAGTGCAGGATACGAGCAGTACTTC CAISAGYEQYF
- TRBJ2-7 - TRBV7-9 TGTGCCAGCAGCTTAATGGAGGCGGGTAGTTACGAGCAGTACTTC CASSLMEAGSYEQYF
TRBD1 TRBJ2-3 - TRBV4-1 TGCGCCAGCAGCCCGCAGGTCGGGCCAGGGACAGAATTAGATACGCAGTATTTT CASSPQVGPGTELDTQYF
- TRBJ2-7 - TRBV21-1 TGTGCCAGCAGCAAAAGGGGTAGCGGGGGGCCCCGTGCGTCCTACGAGCAGTACTTC CASSKRGSGGPRASYEQYF
TRBD1 TRBJ1-1 - TRBV5-6 TGTGCCAGCAGCGGCCCGACAGGGGGGCCTGAAGCTTTCTTT CASSGPTGGPEAFF
- TRBJ1-1 few TRBV16 TGTGCCAGCAGCCAAACGACAGCTCCTATGAACACTGAAGCTTTCTTT CASSQTTAPMNTEAFF
- TRBJ2-5 - TRBV5-1 TGCGCCAGCAGCTTTACAGCGAACCAAGAGACCCAGTACTTC CASSFTANQETQYF
- TRBJ2-7 - TRBV5-1 TGCGCCAGCAGCTTCTGGGCCCCGGGATACGAGCAGTACTTC CASSFWAPGYEQYF
- TRBJ2-7 - TRBV2 TGTGCCAGCAGTGACAGGGGCTACGAGCAGTACTTC CASSDRGYEQYF